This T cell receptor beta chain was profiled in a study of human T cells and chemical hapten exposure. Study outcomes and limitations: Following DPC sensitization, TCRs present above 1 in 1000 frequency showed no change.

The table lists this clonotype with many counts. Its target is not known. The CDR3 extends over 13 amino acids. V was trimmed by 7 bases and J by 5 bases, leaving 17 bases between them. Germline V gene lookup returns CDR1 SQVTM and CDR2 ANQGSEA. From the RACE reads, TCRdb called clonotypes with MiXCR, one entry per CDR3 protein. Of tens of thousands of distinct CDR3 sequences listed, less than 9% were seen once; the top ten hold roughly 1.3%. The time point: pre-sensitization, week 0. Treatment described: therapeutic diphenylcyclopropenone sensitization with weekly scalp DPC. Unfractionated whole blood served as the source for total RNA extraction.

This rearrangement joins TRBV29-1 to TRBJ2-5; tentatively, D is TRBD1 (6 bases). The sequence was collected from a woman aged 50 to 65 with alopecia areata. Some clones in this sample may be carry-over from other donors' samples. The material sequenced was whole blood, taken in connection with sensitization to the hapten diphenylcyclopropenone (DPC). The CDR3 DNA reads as TGCAGCGCCCCACAGGGCCCCACGGAGACCCAGTACTTC. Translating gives CSAPQGPTETQYF.